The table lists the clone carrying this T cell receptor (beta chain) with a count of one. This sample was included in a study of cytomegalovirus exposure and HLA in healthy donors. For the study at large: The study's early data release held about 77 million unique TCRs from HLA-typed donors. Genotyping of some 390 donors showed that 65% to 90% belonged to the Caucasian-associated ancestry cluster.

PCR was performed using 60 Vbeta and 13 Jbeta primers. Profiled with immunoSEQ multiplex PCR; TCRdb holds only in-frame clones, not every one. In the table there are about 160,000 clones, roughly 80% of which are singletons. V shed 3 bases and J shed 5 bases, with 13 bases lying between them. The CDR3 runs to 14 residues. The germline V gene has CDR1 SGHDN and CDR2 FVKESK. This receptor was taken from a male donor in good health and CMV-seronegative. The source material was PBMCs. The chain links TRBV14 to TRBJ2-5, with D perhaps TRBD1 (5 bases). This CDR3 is CASSHGKGLETQYF. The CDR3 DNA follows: TGTGCCAGCAGCCATGGAAAGGGGCTGGAGACCCAGTACTTC.